Following are 29 T cell receptor beta chains from one sample sequenced in a study of OX40 agonist ivuxolimab in advanced cancers. Clones were sequenced by immunoSEQ multiplex PCR, and TCRdb holds only the in-frame ones, with some missing. The repertoire consists of 79,000 or so clones, with about 90% occurring once and the leading ten covering under 2%. The sample consisted of CD4+ or CD8+ T cells sorted from blood, taken in a trial of the OX40 agonist ivuxolimab. These receptors all stem from an adult with an advanced solid tumor such as melanoma, head and neck, liver or kidney cancer.

The chain carries TRBV29-1 and TRBJ1-2, with 10 bases matching TRBD1. The germline CDR1 and CDR2 sequences are SQVTM and ANQGSEA. This CDR3 comprises 14 residues. V lost 4 bases and J lost 8; bases outside the gene matches: 10. CDR3 nucleotide sequence: TGCAGCGTTGGGGGGACAGGGGACCTACAGGGCTACACCTTC. Translation gives CSVGGTGDLQGYTF.

The chain recombines TRBV5-4 with TRBJ1-2; a possible D gene is TRBD1 (6 bases). V was pared by 3 bases and J by 6 bases, with 21 bases between. The CDR3 runs 16 residues. Germline-derived CDR1 and CDR2 are SGHNT and YYREEE (reference sequence). The CDR3 region is CASSSPIPGHKNGYTF. The CDR3 coding sequence is TGTGCCAGCAGCTCTCCTATACCGGGACATAAAAATGGCTACACCTTC.

This rearrangement joins TRBV2 to TRBJ1-6; D ambiguous. Germline CDR1 SNHLY, CDR2 FYNNEI. The CDR3 sequence is 13 residues long. V gave up 7 bases and J gave up 7 bases, with 11 bases separating them. The CDR3 spells CASMSDSNSPLHF. For the CDR3, the DNA is TGTGCCAGCATGTCGGATTCAAATTCACCCCTCCACTTT.

The gene calls are TRBV6-5 and TRBJ1-4; D remains unclear. Trimming left V 6 bases short and J 0 bases short, with 11 bases between. Germline V gene data show CDR1 as MNHEY and CDR2 as SVGAGI. CDR3 length equals 15 residues. CDR3 protein: CASSRTLSTNEKLFF. The CDR3, as DNA: TGTGCCAGCAGCCGAACCCTATCAACTAATGAAAAACTGTTTTTT.

V is TRBV7-9 and J is TRBJ1-6; no firm D call. Trimming left V 5 bases short and J 11 bases short, with 10 bases between. CDR1 and CDR2 (germline): SEHNR, FQNEAQ (reference sequence). The CDR3 has 12 residues. CDR3 coding DNA: TGTGCCAGCAGCCACGCGGGAGCACCCCTCCACTTT. Translated, it gives CASSHAGAPLHF.

About this clone itself: At the DNA level, this CDR3 is encoded by other sequences in the same sample as well. This chain connects TRBV30 to TRBJ2-2, with 8 positions matching TRBD1. The CDR3 extends over 14 amino acids. The J segment lost 4 bases and the V segment lost 0 bases, leaving 1 base of the junction unmatched. Germline V gene data show CDR1 as GTSNPN and CDR2 as SVGIG (reference sequence). The CDR3 DNA follows: TGTGCCTGGAGTGTAACAGGGGGCACCGGGGAGCTGTTTTTT. It codes for CAWSVTGGTGELFF.

In this sample, this clone turned up once. V usage is TRBV10-3 and J usage is TRBJ2-2; 10 bases fit TRBD2. Germline V lookup: CDR1 ENHRY, CDR2 SYGVKD. The junction had 3 bases not matched to a gene; V was cut back by 8 bases and J by 3 bases. The CDR3 covers 14 residues. The CDR3 DNA reads as TGTGCCATCCGTCTAGCGGGAGACACCGGGGAGCTGTTTTTT. Protein product: CAIRLAGDTGELFF.

This sequence joins TRBV27 and TRBJ1-3; D is unresolved. This CDR3 region has 13 residues. Germline CDR1 reads MNHEY; CDR2 reads SMNVEV (reference sequence). Trimming removed 2 bases from V and 3 bases from J, with 5 bases in between. The CDR3 region is CASSLKGGNTIYF. The CDR3 DNA reads as TGTGCCAGCAGTTTAAAGGGTGGAAACACCATATATTTT.

This chain connects TRBV29-1 to TRBJ1-1; D is perhaps TRBD1 (6 bases). CDR3 length: 13 residues. Germline V gene lookup returns CDR1 SQVTM and CDR2 ANQGSEA. The V end was cut by 3 bases, the J end by 5 bases, with 13 bases between. The CDR3 loop is CSVDRGRGTEAFF. CDR3 nucleotide sequence: TGCAGCGTTGACCGGGGGAGGGGGACTGAAGCTTTCTTT.

V and J are TRBV9 and TRBJ2-3; 8 nucleotides agree with TRBD2. This CDR3 is 16 amino acids long. Germline V gene lookup returns CDR1 SGDLS and CDR2 YYNGEE. V lost 4 bases to trimming and J lost 3 bases; unmatched junction nucleotides: 10. As DNA, the CDR3 is TGTGCCAGCAGCACCCAAGCGGGAGACGTGACAGATACGCAGTATTTT. Amino acids: CASSTQAGDVTDTQYF.

The rearrangement links TRBV28 to TRBJ1-2; D uncertain. There are 12 residues in the CDR3. Trimming shortened V by 6 bases and J by 11 bases, and 16 bases separated the two germline ends. CDR1 is MDHEN, CDR2 SYDVKM, per germline. The CDR3 nucleotides are TGTGCCAGCAGCTTGGCCGGAGTCGGGTACACCTTC. Its translation: CASSLAGVGYTF.

V is TRBV30 and J is TRBJ2-7, with D perhaps matching TRBD1 (6 bases). Trimming left V 2 bases short and J 5 bases short, with 7 bases between. Germline CDR1 reads GTSNPN; CDR2 reads SVGIG (reference sequence). The CDR3 length is 11 residues. CDR3 sequence: CAWSTGNEQYF. The CDR3 nucleotides read TGTGCCTGGAGTACAGGGAACGAGCAGTACTTC.

Only one count was recorded for this clone. The gene calls are TRBV7-2 and TRBJ2-3; D possibly corresponds to TRBD1 (5 bases). CDR1 is SGHTA and CDR2 is FQGNSA in the germline V gene. The CDR3 contains 14 residues. With 0 bases removed from V and 6 bases from J, the gap between germline ends came to 10 bases. In nucleotides, the CDR3 is TGTGCCAGCAGCTTAGCAGGGGCTAGGGATACGCAGTATTTT. The encoded protein is CASSLAGARDTQYF.

This clone is a singleton in its sample. V gene TRBV10-1 combines with J gene TRBJ2-1, with 7 bases that match TRBD2. CDR1 and CDR2 from the germline V gene are WNHNN and SYGVQD (reference sequence). The CDR3 is 13 amino acids. With 4 bases clipped from V and 13 bases from J, the junction kept 10 bases outside the gene matches. CDR3 sequence: CASSGPSGSPQFF. DNA for the CDR3: TGCGCCAGCAGTGGCCCTAGCGGCTCCCCCCAGTTCTTC.

The J gene is TRBJ2-7, the V gene TRBV5-1; either TRBD1 or TRBD2 may fit D (5 bases each). Trimming left V 4 bases short and J 2 bases short, with 10 bases between. In germline, CDR1 is SGHRS, CDR2 YFSETQ. This CDR3 contains 13 residues. CDR3 sequence reads: CASSAMGPYEQYF. DNA of the CDR3: TGCGCCAGCAGCGCGATGGGACCCTACGAGCAGTACTTC.

In the case of this clone: Other DNA sequences in this specimen translate into the identical CDR3. This chain joins TRBV5-1 and TRBJ2-2; D uncertain. The CDR3 has 13 residues. V lost 5 bases and J lost 1, with 6 bases in between. The germline gives CDR1 SGHRS, CDR2 YFSETQ. The CDR3 region is CASRTENTGELFF. The CDR3 nucleotides are TGCGCCAGCAGGACGGAGAACACCGGGGAGCTGTTTTTT.

Turning to this clone: This CDR3 is also generated by other DNA sequences in the sample. The genes are TRBV19 and TRBJ1-2, with D possibly matching TRBD1 (5 bases). The germline V gene has CDR1 LNHDA and CDR2 SQIVND (reference sequence). The length of the CDR3 is 13 residues. Trimming pared 2 bases from V and 6 bases from J, leaving 10 bases between. CDR3 nucleotide sequence: TGTGCCAGTAGTATACAGGGAGCGAATGGCTACACCTTC. Translating it yields CASSIQGANGYTF. Together with reference TRBV19 and TRBJ1-2, the CDR3 gives the full variable domain: DGGITQSPKYLFRKEGQNVTLSCEQNLNHDAMYWYRQDPGQGLRLIYYSQIVNDFQKGDIAEGYSVSREKKESFPLTVTSAQKNPTAFYLCASSIQGANGYTFGSGTRLTVV.

The chain links TRBV5-4 to TRBJ1-5, with D uncertain. The CDR3 has 13 residues. Trimming left V 7 bases short and J 4 bases short, with 12 bases between. Germline V gives CDR1 SGHNT, CDR2 YYREEE (reference sequence). The CDR3 coding sequence is TGTGCCAGCGCTCAGGACTGGAATCAGCCCCAGCATTTT. Protein product: CASAQDWNQPQHF.

The J gene is TRBJ1-1, the V gene TRBV11-2, with no clear D. There are 14 residues in the CDR3. Trimming shortened V by 0 bases and J by 1 base, and 6 bases separated the two germline ends. Germline V gene sequence: CDR1 SGHAT, CDR2 FQNNGV. As DNA, the CDR3 is TGTGCCAGCAGCTTAGATATGCCGAACACTGAAGCTTTCTTT. Translation gives CASSLDMPNTEAFF.

A single count supports this clone. The chain recombines TRBV2 with TRBJ2-1, with 14 nucleotides matching TRBD2. V gave up 3 bases and J gave up 9 bases; unmatched junction bases: 7. The V gene's germline CDR1 is SNHLY and CDR2 FYNNEI. CDR3 length: 16 amino acids. The CDR3 is CASSETSGRAGVEQFF. The CDR3 coding sequence is TGTGCCAGCAGTGAGACTAGCGGGAGGGCCGGTGTTGAGCAGTTCTTC.

The chain has TRBV28 and TRBJ2-7, with 7 bases identical to TRBD1. Germline V gene sequence: CDR1 MDHEN, CDR2 SYDVKM. After removal of 4 bases from V and 3 bases from J, the junction contained 9 bases not matched to a gene. The CDR3 is made up of 15 amino acids. Here the CDR3 DNA reads TGTGCCAGCAGTTCCGGACAGGAGAAGGGCTACGAGCAGTACTTC. This sequence encodes CASSSGQEKGYEQYF.

Comments on this clone: Within the sample, other DNA sequences also encode this same CDR3. V and J are TRBV19 and TRBJ2-1; TRBD1 matches at 8 bases. CDR1 and CDR2 from the germline V gene are LNHDA and SQIVND (reference sequence). The CDR3 is 15 residues long. V was clipped by 3 bases and J by 5 bases; unmatched bases: 6. This CDR3 reads CASSMGQGANNEQFF. CDR3 nucleotides: TGTGCCAGTAGTATGGGTCAGGGGGCAAACAATGAGCAGTTCTTC.

V and J are TRBV2 and TRBJ2-2; 7 bases are a match to TRBD1. The germline V gene has CDR1 SNHLY and CDR2 FYNNEI. CDR3 length: 14 amino acids. V lost 6 bases to trimming and J lost 3 bases; unmatched junction nucleotides: 4. CDR3 bases: TGTGCCAGCAGGCGACAGGGTGACACCGGGGAGCTGTTTTTT. Protein product: CASRRQGDTGELFF.

V gene TRBV21-1 combines with J gene TRBJ2-1; no check of the table's D call, TRBD2, against the DNA was made. TRBV21-1 represents a pseudogene. The length of the CDR3 is 19 residues. The CDR3 DNA reads TGTGCCAGCAGCCCCAGACTAGCGGATGGGGTCTCCTCCTACAATGAGCAGTTCTTC. It specifies CASSPRLADGVSSYNEQFF.

The J gene is TRBJ2-5, the V gene TRBV19; maybe TRBD2 (5 bases). This CDR3 is 13 amino acids long. V lost 5 bases and J lost 2, with 9 bases in between. Per the germline V gene, CDR1 is LNHDA and CDR2 is SQIVND (reference sequence). CDR3 DNA: TGTGCCAGTAGTGAGCGGCTACAAGAGACCCAGTACTTC. Its protein is CASSERLQETQYF.

For the CDR3, the DNA is TGTGCCAGCAGCTTCACCGGGAGGGAGGAGACCCAGTACTTC. Its protein is CASSFTGREETQYF. This chain links TRBV13 with TRBJ2-5, with 8 bases aligning to TRBD2. CDR1 is PRHDT, CDR2 FYEKMQ, per germline (reference sequence). J was trimmed by 5 bases and V by 3 bases; bases with no gene match: 5. The CDR3 contains 14 residues.

The rearrangement links TRBV4-3 to TRBJ2-7, with D possibly being TRBD2 (5 bases). The germline V gene encodes CDR1 LGHNA and CDR2 YSLEER. The CDR3 is 16 amino acids. The V end was cut by 0 bases, the J end by 3 bases, with 15 bases between. As DNA, the CDR3 is TGCGCCAGCAGCCAAGATCAGTCGGCCGGAGGCTACGAGCAGTACTTC. As protein: CASSQDQSAGGYEQYF.

The CDR3 DNA is TGTGCCAGCAGGGAGAGGGGGGCTACCTACGAGCAGTACTTC. It specifies CASRERGATYEQYF. The chain recombines TRBV7-2 with TRBJ2-7, with D perhaps matching TRBD1 or TRBD2 (6 bases each). CDR3 length equals 14 residues. V lost 6 bases to trimming and J lost 2 bases, with 14 bases between them. Per the germline V gene, CDR1 is SGHTA and CDR2 is FQGNSA.

The chain is built from TRBV5-3 and TRBJ2-5, with no clear D. TRBV5-3 qualifies as an ORF whose function is uncertain. Trimming took off 2 bases at V and 6 bases at J, with 2 bases between the two ends. This CDR3 is 10 amino acids long. CDR3 protein: CARSFKTQYF. CDR3 bases: TGTGCCAGAAGCTTCAAGACCCAGTACTTC.